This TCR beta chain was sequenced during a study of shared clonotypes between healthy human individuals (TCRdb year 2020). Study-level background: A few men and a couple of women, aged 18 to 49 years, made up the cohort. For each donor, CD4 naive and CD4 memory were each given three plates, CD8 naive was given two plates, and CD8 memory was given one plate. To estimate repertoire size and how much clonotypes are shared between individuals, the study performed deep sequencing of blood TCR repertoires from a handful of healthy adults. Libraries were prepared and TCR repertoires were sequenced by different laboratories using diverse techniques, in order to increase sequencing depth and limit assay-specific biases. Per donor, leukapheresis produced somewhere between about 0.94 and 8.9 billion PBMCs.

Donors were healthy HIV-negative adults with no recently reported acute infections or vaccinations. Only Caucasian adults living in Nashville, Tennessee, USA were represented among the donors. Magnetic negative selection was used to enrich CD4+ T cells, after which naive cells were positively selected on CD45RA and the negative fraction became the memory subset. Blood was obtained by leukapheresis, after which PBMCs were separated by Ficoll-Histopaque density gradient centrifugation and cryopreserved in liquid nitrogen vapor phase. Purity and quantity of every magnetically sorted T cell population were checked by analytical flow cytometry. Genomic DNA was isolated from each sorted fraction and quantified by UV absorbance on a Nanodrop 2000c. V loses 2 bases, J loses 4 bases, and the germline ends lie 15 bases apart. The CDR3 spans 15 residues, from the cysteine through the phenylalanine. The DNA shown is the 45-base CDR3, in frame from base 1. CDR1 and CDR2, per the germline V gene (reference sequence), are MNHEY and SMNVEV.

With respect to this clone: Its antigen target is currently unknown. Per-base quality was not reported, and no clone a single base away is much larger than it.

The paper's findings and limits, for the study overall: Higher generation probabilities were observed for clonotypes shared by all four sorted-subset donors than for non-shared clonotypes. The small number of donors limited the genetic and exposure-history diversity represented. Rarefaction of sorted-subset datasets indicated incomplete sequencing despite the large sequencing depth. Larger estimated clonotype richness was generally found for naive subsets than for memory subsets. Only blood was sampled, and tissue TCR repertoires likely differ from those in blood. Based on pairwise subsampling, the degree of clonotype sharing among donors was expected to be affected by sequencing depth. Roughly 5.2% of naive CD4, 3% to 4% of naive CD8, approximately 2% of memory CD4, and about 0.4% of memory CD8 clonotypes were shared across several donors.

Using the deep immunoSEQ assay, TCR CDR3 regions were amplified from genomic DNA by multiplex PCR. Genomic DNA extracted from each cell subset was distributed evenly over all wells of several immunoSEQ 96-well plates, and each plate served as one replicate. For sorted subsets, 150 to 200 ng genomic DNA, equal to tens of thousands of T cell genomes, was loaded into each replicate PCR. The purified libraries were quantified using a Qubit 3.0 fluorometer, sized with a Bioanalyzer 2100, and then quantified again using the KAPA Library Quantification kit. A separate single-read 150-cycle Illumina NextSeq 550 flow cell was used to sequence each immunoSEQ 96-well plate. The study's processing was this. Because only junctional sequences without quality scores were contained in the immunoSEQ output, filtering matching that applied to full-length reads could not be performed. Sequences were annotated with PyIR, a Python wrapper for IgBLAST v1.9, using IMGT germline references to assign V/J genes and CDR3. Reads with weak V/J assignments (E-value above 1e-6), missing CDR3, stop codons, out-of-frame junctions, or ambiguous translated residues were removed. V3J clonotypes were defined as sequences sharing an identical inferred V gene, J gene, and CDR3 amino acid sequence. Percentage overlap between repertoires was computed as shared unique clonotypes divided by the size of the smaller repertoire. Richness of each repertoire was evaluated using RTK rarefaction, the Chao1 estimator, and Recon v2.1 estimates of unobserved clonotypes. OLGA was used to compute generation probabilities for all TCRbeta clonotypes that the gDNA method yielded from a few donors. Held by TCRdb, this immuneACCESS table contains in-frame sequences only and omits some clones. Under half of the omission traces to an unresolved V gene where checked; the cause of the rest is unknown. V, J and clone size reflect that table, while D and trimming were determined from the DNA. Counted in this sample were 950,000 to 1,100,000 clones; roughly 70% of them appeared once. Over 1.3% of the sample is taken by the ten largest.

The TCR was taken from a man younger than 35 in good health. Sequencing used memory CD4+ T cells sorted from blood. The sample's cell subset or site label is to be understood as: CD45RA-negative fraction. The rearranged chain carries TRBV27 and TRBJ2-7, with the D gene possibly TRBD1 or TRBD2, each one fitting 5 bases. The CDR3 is CASSLAGTVRYEQYF. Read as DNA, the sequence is TGTGCCAGCAGTTTAGCCGGGACGGTGCGGTACGAGCAGTACTTC.